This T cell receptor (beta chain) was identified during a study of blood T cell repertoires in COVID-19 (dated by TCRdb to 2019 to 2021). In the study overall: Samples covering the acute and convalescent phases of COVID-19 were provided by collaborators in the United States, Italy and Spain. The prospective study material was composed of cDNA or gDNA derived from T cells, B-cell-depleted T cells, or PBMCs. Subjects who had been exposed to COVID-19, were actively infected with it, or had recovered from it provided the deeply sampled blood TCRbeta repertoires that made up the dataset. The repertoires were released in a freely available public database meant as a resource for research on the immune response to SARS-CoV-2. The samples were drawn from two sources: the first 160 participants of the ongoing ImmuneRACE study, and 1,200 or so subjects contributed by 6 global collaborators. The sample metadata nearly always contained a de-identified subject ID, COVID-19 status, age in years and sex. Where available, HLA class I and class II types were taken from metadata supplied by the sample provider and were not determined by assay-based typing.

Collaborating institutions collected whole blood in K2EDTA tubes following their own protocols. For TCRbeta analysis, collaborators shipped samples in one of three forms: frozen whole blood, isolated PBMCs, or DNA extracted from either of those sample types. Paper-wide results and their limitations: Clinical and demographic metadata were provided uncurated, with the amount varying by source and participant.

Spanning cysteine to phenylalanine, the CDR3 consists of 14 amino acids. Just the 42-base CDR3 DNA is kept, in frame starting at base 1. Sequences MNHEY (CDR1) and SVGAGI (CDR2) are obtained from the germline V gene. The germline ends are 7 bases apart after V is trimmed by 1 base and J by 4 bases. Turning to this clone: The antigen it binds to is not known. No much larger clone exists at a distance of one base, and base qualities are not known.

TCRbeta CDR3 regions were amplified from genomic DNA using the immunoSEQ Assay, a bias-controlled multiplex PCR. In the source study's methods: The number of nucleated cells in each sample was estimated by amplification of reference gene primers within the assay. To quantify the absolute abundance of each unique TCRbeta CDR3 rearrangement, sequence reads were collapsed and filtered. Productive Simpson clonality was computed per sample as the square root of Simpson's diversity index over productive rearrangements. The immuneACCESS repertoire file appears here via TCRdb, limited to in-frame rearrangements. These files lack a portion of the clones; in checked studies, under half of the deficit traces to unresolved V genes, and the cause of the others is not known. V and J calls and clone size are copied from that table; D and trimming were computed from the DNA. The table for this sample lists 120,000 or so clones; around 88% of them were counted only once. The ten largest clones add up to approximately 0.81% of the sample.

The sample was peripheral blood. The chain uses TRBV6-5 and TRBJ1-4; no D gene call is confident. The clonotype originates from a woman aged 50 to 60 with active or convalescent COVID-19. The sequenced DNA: TGTGCCAGCAGTTACTTCCAGAATAATGAAAAACTGTTTTTT. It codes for CASSYFQNNEKLFF.